The present T cell receptor (beta chain) was sequenced within a study of T-cell memory formation after mild COVID-19 (dated by TCRdb to about 2021). Describing the broader study: TCR sequence clusters from the two donors were largely donor specific. The cohort comprised two young, previously healthy adult volunteers, one female and one male. In a couple of donors, T-cell clones that expanded and contracted after mild COVID-19 were followed by sequencing TCRalpha and TCRbeta repertoires longitudinally.

Note on this clonotype: What this receptor recognizes is not known. Base quality data are lacking; no much larger clone is found one base away.

Ficoll-Paque density gradient centrifugation was used to isolate PBMCs. Results and caveats for the whole study, not just this receptor: Contracting CD4+ clones were located mainly in the CM and EM memory subsets, whereas CD8+ clones were found to be enriched in EMRA. Clones that contracted from day 15 to 85 showed balanced CD4/CD8 phenotypes, whereas a second wave of clones that expanded from day 15 to 37 leaned towards CD4+. Whether the second-wave clones peaking on day 37 were SARS-CoV-2 specific was not confirmed. Some responding clones were detected in pre-infection memory, which suggested that pre-existing cross-reactive memory T cells had joined the SARS-CoV-2 response. The study covered only a couple of mild cases, and larger cohorts including severe cases with pre-infection samples were considered necessary.

CDR1 and CDR2, looked up from the germline V gene, are SGHRS and YFSETQ. Trimming at the junction amounts to 4 bases on V and 0 bases on J, and the germline ends lie 24 bases apart. The CDR3 spans 19 residues, from the cysteine through the phenylalanine. The DNA shown is the 57-base CDR3, in frame from base 1. The listed sequencing device is Illumina NovaSeq 6000. cDNA libraries for TCRalpha and TCRbeta were prepared by 5'RACE using constant-segment primers, with sample barcodes and unique molecular identifiers added. RNA was extracted from every sample with Trizol reagent. The libraries were amplified in two PCR steps, and the second step added a second sample barcode and Illumina TruSeq adapters. The libraries were sequenced on an Illumina NovaSeq using 2 x 150 bp paired-end reads. The authors processed their data as follows. The reads were demultiplexed and collapsed into UMI-guided consensus sequences using migec v1.2.7. Using mixcr v2.1.11, UMI consensuses were aligned to TRA and TRB V and J templates and then assembled into clonotypes. Expanded or contracted clonotypes were those called significant by both edgeR and NoisET, with noise models trained on biological replicates. edgeR calls used a false discovery rate-adjusted p below 0.01 and a log2 fold-change threshold of 1. As an exploratory analysis of dynamics, PCA with hierarchical clustering was applied to max-normalized trajectories of the 1000 most abundant clonotypes. Each responding clone was given a CD4 or CD8 phenotype based on the CD4+ and CD8+ repertoires, which had been sequenced separately. In-frame beta chains were kept once TCRdb had trimmed the public reads at Q25 with fastp and called clones with MiXCR. Each entry is one CDR3 protein sequence, shown with its most common DNA and genes. The V and J calls were determined by TCRdb, not by the authors. Here the sample has 84,000 or so distinct CDR3 sequences; over 11% occur a single time. The top ten hold around 31% of the sample.

This receptor was taken from an adult woman who had mild COVID-19 (a few samples of this study predate the infection). The sample titles of this study are shuffled in the database, so cell type and time point are left out; the donor was told from shared clones. The sample taken for sequencing was PBMCs or a T cell subset sorted from them (not recorded which). The chain links TRBV5-1 with TRBJ2-3, and possibly TRBD2, on 5 matching bases. The CDR3 here reads CASSPSLSAASTSTDTQYF. DNA sequence: TGCGCCAGCAGCCCCAGCCTTAGCGCGGCCTCTACTAGCACAGATACGCAGTATTTT. The variable domain in full, with residues beyond the CDR3 obtained from the reference TRBV5-1 and TRBJ2-3 genes, is KAGVTQTPRYLIKTRGQQVTLSCSPISGHRSVSWYQQTPGQGLQFLFEYFSETQRNKGNFPGRFSGRQFSNSRSEMNVSTLELGDSALYLCASSPSLSAASTSTDTQYFGPGTRLTVL.